The rows below give T cell receptor beta chains drawn from one sample of a study of cytomegalovirus exposure and HLA in healthy donors. Sequencing used immunoSEQ multiplex PCR; TCRdb keeps in-frame clones, though not all of them. The sample lists around 190,000 clones, around 82% occurring once. The sample was PBMCs. All receptors derive from a woman aged 25 to 39 in good health and CMV-seropositive. Each CDR3 is given with its conserved first and last residue.

V	J	length	CDR3
TRBV11-2	TRBJ2-4	15	CASSLVVMGPNIQYF
TRBV7-9	TRBJ2-1	12	CASSRTGNEQFF
TRBV7-2	TRBJ2-7	17	CASSSPGLAGGPYEQYF
TRBV7-9	TRBJ2-2	13	CASSLTGAGELFF
TRBV7-6	TRBJ2-7	15	CASSLEQGSTYEQYF
TRBV4-3	TRBJ2-6	17	CASSLSLPSSGANVLTF
TRBV5-4	TRBJ2-4	17	CASSFGLADVAKNIQYF
TRBV7-9	TRBJ1-1	15	CASSETGGYSTEAFF
TRBV6-5	TRBJ2-1	15	CASRIHRGPDNEQFF
TRBV19	TRBJ1-4	14	CASSITGLNEKLFF
TRBV5-1	TRBJ2-1	16	CASSYPQGQARNEQFF
TRBV4-1	TRBJ1-3	16	CASSRTGGSSGNTIYF
TRBV2	TRBJ2-7	16	CASSEGAPRQGYEQYF